This T cell receptor (beta chain) emerged from a study of metastatic and nonmetastatic thyroid tumors. Study-wide background: The comparison covered peripheral blood and tumor or nodule tissue in malignant and benign thyroid patients.

MiXCR was used by TCRdb to re-call the PCR reads. Of some 52,000 clones detected, roughly 15% appear once; the ten largest clones hold around 3%. Every patient underwent thyroid surgery untreated. This CDR3 spans 18 amino acids. Germline CDR1 reads SNHLY; CDR2 reads FYNNEI. Trimming took off 7 bases at V and 1 base at J, with 24 bases between the two ends. The source of this sequence is a female donor with papillary thyroid cancer or a benign thyroid nodule (not recorded which). Some clones in this sample may be carry-over from other donors' samples. The sample consisted of blood. J is TRBJ2-3 and V is TRBV2; perhaps TRBD2 as D (5 bases). This CDR3 is CASTELLACDRRTDTQYF. DNA for the CDR3: TGTGCCAGCACCGAGCTGCTAGCTTGCGATAGGCGCACAGATACGCAGTATTTT.